One T cell receptor (beta chain) is described in this entry. Antigen unknown. The CDR3 is made up of 14 amino acids. Looked up from germline, CDR1 is SEHNR and CDR2 is FQNEAQ (reference sequence). V shed 5 bases and J 8 bases; nucleotides not matched to a gene: 9. This record belongs to a study of T-cell memory formation after mild COVID-19. Across the study: For the most part, TCR clusters were specific to one donor. The study's findings and limits: Confirmation was lacking for SARS-CoV-2 specificity of second-wave clones that peaked on day 37. Clones contracting day 15 to 85 were balanced CD4/CD8; later expanders leaned CD4+.

5'RACE primed at constant segments yielded TCR alpha and TCR beta cDNA libraries bearing sample barcodes and UMIs. Each CDR3 protein gets one entry after TCRdb re-called the 5' RACE reads with MiXCR. The sample carries 470,000 or so distinct CDR3 sequences, 20% recorded once. The V gene is TRBV7-9, the J gene TRBJ2-1; 7 nucleotides align to TRBD2. Material for sequencing was PBMCs or a T cell subset sorted from them (not recorded which). This clonotype was obtained from an adult woman who had mild COVID-19 (a few samples of this study predate the infection). Cell type and time point are not known. CDR3 sequence: CASSLPAGRDEQFF. The CDR3 DNA is TGTGCCAGCAGCCTCCCAGCGGGACGTGATGAGCAGTTCTTC.